Each of the 23 T cell receptor beta chains below was sequenced from the same sample in a study of blood T cells in healthy people across ages. Next came a second PCR, run for about 6 to 12 cycles, which used a sample-barcoded 5' primer along with a J-beta primer mix. Each CDR3 protein is one row after TCRdb ran MiXCR on the 5' RACE reads. This table has some 930,000 distinct CDR3 sequences, under 35% appearing once. The same data also contributed to another study, on T cells of mothers and their children.

Material for sequencing was blood. Every receptor here comes from a woman aged 35 to 49 in good health.

This rearrangement joins TRBV6-2 or TRBV6-3 to TRBJ2-1, with 10 nucleotides matching TRBD2. Germline CDR1 MNHEY, CDR2 SVGEGT. This CDR3 comprises 14 residues. V shed 8 bases, J shed 8 bases, and the junction held 9 bases outside the gene matches. For the CDR3, the DNA is TGTGCCAGCGGGGGGAGCGGGGGGGCTTATGAGCAGTTCTTC. This gives the protein CASGGSGGAYEQFF.

This clonotype has more than one count but fewer than ten. V usage is TRBV7-2 and J usage is TRBJ2-3, with a possible D match to TRBD1 (6 bases). V gave up 5 bases and J gave up 6 bases, with 12 bases separating them. Per germline, CDR1 SGHTA and CDR2 FQGNSA. This CDR3 is built from 13 residues. CDR3 DNA: TGTGCCAGCAGCAGGGGGTGGTCGGATACGCAGTATTTT. As protein: CASSRGWSDTQYF.

The gene calls are TRBV6-6 and TRBJ2-1; D is uncertain. V dropped 5 bases and J dropped 10 bases, with 15 bases sitting between them. The CDR3 loop spans 13 amino acids. Germline lookup yields CDR1 MNHNY and CDR2 SVGAGI (reference sequence). CDR3 sequence: CASSGPSGMEQFF. For the CDR3, the DNA is TGTGCCAGCAGTGGCCCTTCGGGTATGGAGCAGTTCTTC.

A few counts support this clonotype. The chain has TRBV12-3 or TRBV12-4 and TRBJ2-1, with a tentative D call TRBD2 (7 bases). The CDR3 runs 15 residues. V dropped 2 bases and J dropped 6 bases, with 14 bases sitting between them. CDR3 DNA: TGTGCCAGCAGTTTATTACGGGGAGGGGGCAATGAGCAGTTCTTC. Translated: CASSLLRGGGNEQFF.

As concerns this clonotype: This may be a read error, as it is one base from a much larger clone. This chain links TRBV7-2 with TRBJ2-1; no reliable D call. V was clipped by 4 bases and J by 10 bases, with 20 bases between them. The CDR3 has 15 residues. Germline-derived CDR1 and CDR2 are SGHTA and FQGNSA. The CDR3 reads CASSSSPGVSYEQFF. The DNA for the CDR3 is TGTGCCAGCAGCTCAAGTCCCGGTGTATCCTACGAGCAGTTCTTC.

V gene TRBV4-1 combines with J gene TRBJ2-7, with D possibly TRBD2 on 7 matching bases. The germline CDR1 and CDR2 sequences are MGHRA and YSYEKL. Trimming removed 3 bases from V and 5 bases from J, with 17 bases in between. The CDR3 extends over 15 amino acids. The CDR3 spells CASSQTLLGGDEQYF. The CDR3, as DNA: TGCGCCAGCAGCCAGACGCTTCTAGGGGGGGACGAGCAGTACTTC.

This chain connects TRBV10-3 to TRBJ2-3; 10 nucleotides match TRBD2. Germline CDR1 and CDR2: ENHRY and SYGVKD. Trimming removed 1 base from V and 3 bases from J; junction bases left unmatched: 7. The CDR3 consists of 17 residues. CDR3 amino acids: CAISEFPSGGATDTQYF. CDR3 DNA sequence: TGTGCCATCAGTGAGTTCCCCAGCGGGGGGGCTACAGATACGCAGTATTTT.

The chain links TRBV7-2 to TRBJ2-1; 16 bases fit TRBD2. Germline CDR1 is SGHTA and CDR2 is FQGNSA. V lost 5 bases to trimming and J lost 13 bases; unmatched junction nucleotides: 14. The CDR3 runs 17 residues. CDR3 loop: CASSPSGTSGGAKTQFF. Here the CDR3 DNA reads TGTGCCAGCAGCCCTAGCGGGACTAGCGGGGGGGCAAAGACCCAGTTCTTC. The full variable domain, completed using reference TRBV7-2 and TRBJ2-1, is GAGVSQSPSNKVTEKGKDVELRCDPISGHTALYWYRQSLGQGLEFLIYFQGNSAPDKSGLPSDRFSAERTGGSVSTLTIQRTQQEDSAVYLCASSPSGTSGGAKTQFFGPGTRLTVL.

The genes are TRBV20-1 and TRBJ1-5, with D possibly matching TRBD1 (5 bases). Germline V gives CDR1 DFQATT, CDR2 SNEGSKA (reference sequence). The CDR3 has 13 residues. V lost 7 bases and J 5 bases, leaving 15 bases between the germline ends. CDR3 sequence reads: CSGTDSPHQPQHF. The CDR3 nucleotides read TGCAGTGGGACCGACAGTCCCCATCAGCCCCAGCATTTT.

This clonotype turned up a few times. The genes are TRBV20-1 and TRBJ2-5; 9 bases align to TRBD2. The CDR3 covers 16 residues. Germline V CDR1 and CDR2: DFQATT, SNEGSKA (reference sequence). V was pared by 6 bases and J by 5 bases, with 16 bases of the junction left unmatched. The CDR3 sequence is CSAKWGSGGPGETQYF. The CDR3 nucleotides read TGCAGTGCGAAATGGGGTAGCGGGGGCCCTGGGGAGACCCAGTACTTC.

The count of this clonotype is one. V and J are TRBV18 and TRBJ1-1; perhaps TRBD1 as D (5 bases). The germline gives CDR1 KGHSH, CDR2 LQKENI. The CDR3 is 15 residues long. V dropped 3 bases and J dropped 1 base, with 12 bases sitting between them. CDR3 coding DNA: TGTGCCAGCTCACCCCTCCGGGGGACGAACACTGAAGCTTTCTTT. It codes for CASSPLRGTNTEAFF.

This clonotype came up a few times. CDR3 region: CASNSGLTYYGYTF. CDR3 bases: TGTGCCAGCAACAGCGGCTTGACATACTATGGCTACACCTTC. The chain has TRBV6-2 or TRBV6-3 and TRBJ1-2; unclear D gene. This CDR3 region has 14 residues. Trimming took off 7 bases at V and 3 bases at J, with 15 bases between the two ends. Looked up from germline, CDR1 is MNHEY and CDR2 is SVGEGT.

The table lists this clonotype with many counts. V and J are TRBV12-3 or TRBV12-4 and TRBJ2-1; D uncertain. The CDR3 totals 13 residues. Trimming removed 3 bases at V and 15 bases at J, with 18 bases between. CDR3 sequence (DNA): TGTGCCAGCAGTTTCCAGTTCCCCGCATCCCCGTTCTTC. It translates to CASSFQFPASPFF.

The chain carries TRBV21-1 and TRBJ2-7; TRBD1, the table's D call, was not compared with the DNA. TRBV21-1 is reported as a pseudogene. This CDR3 has 14 residues. CDR3 DNA: TGTGCCAGCAGCAAAGCCGGGACAGGGGGTGAGCAGTACTTC. Amino acid sequence: CASSKAGTGGEQYF.

The table lists this clonotype with a few counts. CDR3 amino acids: CAWSGYRTWANYGYTF. The CDR3 region has the DNA TGTGCCTGGAGTGGCTACCGGACATGGGCTAACTATGGCTACACCTTC. This chain connects TRBV30 to TRBJ1-2; maybe TRBD1 (5 bases). Trimming took off 1 base at V and 0 bases at J, with 15 bases between the two ends. The CDR3 totals 16 residues. Germline V CDR1 and CDR2: GTSNPN, SVGIG (reference sequence).

The CDR3 spells CASSLMGRDTEAFF. The CDR3 DNA is TGCGCCAGCAGCTTGATGGGGCGGGACACTGAAGCTTTCTTT. This chain links TRBV5-1 with TRBJ1-1; a possible D gene is TRBD1 (5 bases). The CDR3 has 14 amino acids. V shed 1 base and J shed 3 bases, with 10 bases lying between them. CDR1 is SGHRS and CDR2 is YFSETQ in the germline V gene.

This clonotype has at least ten counts. The chain combines TRBV5-1 with TRBJ2-1; either TRBD1 or TRBD2 may supply D (5 bases each). CDR3 length equals 13 residues. The V and J ends lost 9 bases and 10 bases respectively, with 20 bases between them. CDR1 is SGHRS and CDR2 is YFSETQ in the germline V gene. The CDR3: CATNPAGGREQFF. CDR3 DNA sequence: TGCGCCACCAACCCGGCTGGGGGACGAGAGCAGTTCTTC.

This clonotype has a handful of counts. The chain joins TRBV15 to TRBJ2-1, with D possibly TRBD2 on 5 matching bases. Germline CDR1 and CDR2: LNHNV and YYDKDF (reference sequence). V was cut by 0 bases and J by 3 bases, with 9 bases left in between. The CDR3 is 15 residues long. The CDR3 DNA reads as TGTGCCACCAGCAGAGATAAACGGGACTACAATGAGCAGTTCTTC. It specifies CATSRDKRDYNEQFF.

The rearrangement links TRBV7-8 to TRBJ2-4, with a tentative D call TRBD1 (6 bases). The J call may not be correct, given that the DNA end is closer to TRBJ2-5. CDR1 and CDR2 from the germline V gene are SGHVS and FQNEAQ. The CDR3 runs to 13 residues. CDR3 amino acids: CASSMRGQETQYF. As DNA, the CDR3 is TGTGCCAGCAGCATGAGGGGGCAAGAGACCCAGTACTTC.

The chain combines TRBV25-1 with TRBJ2-7; 11 bases agree with TRBD1. The V gene's germline CDR1 is MGHDK and CDR2 SYGVNS. There are 16 residues in the CDR3. With 5 bases clipped from V and 3 bases from J, the junction kept 9 bases outside the gene matches. CDR3 sequence: CASSTTTGQGDYEQYF. CDR3 bases: TGTGCCAGCAGTACCACCACGGGACAGGGGGACTACGAGCAGTACTTC.

The chain joins TRBV6-1 to TRBJ2-5; TRBD1 aligns across 8 bases. The J segment lost 4 bases and the V segment lost 3 bases, leaving 7 bases of the junction unmatched. The germline gives CDR1 MNHNS, CDR2 SASEGT. The CDR3 loop spans 15 amino acids. CDR3 sequence (DNA): TGTGCCAGCAGTGAGGTGGCAGGGGGCGGAGAGACCCAGTACTTC. Its protein product is CASSEVAGGGETQYF.

This chain uses TRBV7-3 with TRBJ2-2; 8 nucleotides align to TRBD1. Trimming removed 1 base from V and 0 bases from J; junction bases left unmatched: 4. The germline V gene encodes CDR1 SGHTA and CDR2 FQGTGA. This CDR3 comprises 17 residues. This CDR3 reads CASSLIGTGSNTGELFF. The CDR3 nucleotides are TGTGCCAGCAGCTTAATTGGGACAGGATCGAACACCGGGGAGCTGTTTTTT. The whole variable domain, remainder taken from reference TRBV7-3 and TRBJ2-2, is GAGVSQTPSNKVTEKGKYVELRCDPISGHTALYWYRQSLGQGPEFLIYFQGTGAADDSGLPNDRFFAVRPEGSVSTLKIQRTERGDSAVYLCASSLIGTGSNTGELFFGEGSRLTVL.

This clonotype has more than one count but fewer than ten. This chain joins TRBV27 and TRBJ1-1; D is undetermined. Germline V gene data show CDR1 as MNHEY and CDR2 as SMNVEV (reference sequence). The CDR3 totals 15 residues. Trimming removed 7 bases at V and 2 bases at J, with 17 bases between. CDR3 bases: TGTGCCAGCATCGTAACCCCGCGGGCTAACACTGAAGCTTTCTTT. Amino acid sequence: CASIVTPRANTEAFF.